This TCR beta chain was sequenced in a study of shared clonotypes between healthy human individuals. Whole-study findings and limits: Of the naive CD4 clonotypes, about 5% were shared across several donors.

A word on this clone: Its cognate antigen is unknown.

CDR3 length: 15 amino acids. Germline V gene data show CDR1 as SGHRS and CDR2 as YFSETQ. V trimming: 3 bases; J trimming: 2 bases; junction bases outside the gene matches: 6. Clones were read by immunoSEQ multiplex PCR, and TCRdb kept only the in-frame ones, dropping some. The sample shows about 1.5 million clones, about 96% of them seen only once. The chain employs TRBV5-1 and TRBJ1-1; 8 bases match TRBD1. The sequence derives from a man aged 30-40 years in good health. The source material was naive CD4+ T cells sorted from blood. The subset here: CD45RA+ positively selected. DNA for the CDR3: TGCGCCAGCAGCTCGAGTACAGGGGGTAACACTGAAGCTTTCTTT. This encodes CASSSSTGGNTEAFF.